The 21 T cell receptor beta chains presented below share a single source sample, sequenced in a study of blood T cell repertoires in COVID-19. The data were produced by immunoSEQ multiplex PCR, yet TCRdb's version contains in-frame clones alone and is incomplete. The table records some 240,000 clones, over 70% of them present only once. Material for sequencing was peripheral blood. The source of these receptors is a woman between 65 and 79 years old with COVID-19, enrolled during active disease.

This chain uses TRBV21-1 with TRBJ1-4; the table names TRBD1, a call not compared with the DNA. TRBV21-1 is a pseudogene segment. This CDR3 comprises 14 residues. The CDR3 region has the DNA TGTGCCAGCAGGACTATTACAGGGGGGGAAAAACTGTTTTTT. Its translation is CASRTITGGEKLFF.

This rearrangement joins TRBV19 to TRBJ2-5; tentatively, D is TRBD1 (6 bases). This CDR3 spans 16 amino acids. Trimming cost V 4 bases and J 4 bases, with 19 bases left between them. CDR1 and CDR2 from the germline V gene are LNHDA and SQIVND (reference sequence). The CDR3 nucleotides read TGTGCCAGTAGTAGCCCCACCCCACAGGGAAGAGAGACCCAGTACTTC. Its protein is CASSSPTPQGRETQYF.

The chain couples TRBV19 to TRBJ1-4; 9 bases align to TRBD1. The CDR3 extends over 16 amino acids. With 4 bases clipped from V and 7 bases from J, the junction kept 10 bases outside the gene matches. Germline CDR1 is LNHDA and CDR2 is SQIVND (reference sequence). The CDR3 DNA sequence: TGTGCCAGTAGTAAAGATACCGGGACAGGGTTTGAAAAACTGTTTTTT. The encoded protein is CASSKDTGTGFEKLFF.

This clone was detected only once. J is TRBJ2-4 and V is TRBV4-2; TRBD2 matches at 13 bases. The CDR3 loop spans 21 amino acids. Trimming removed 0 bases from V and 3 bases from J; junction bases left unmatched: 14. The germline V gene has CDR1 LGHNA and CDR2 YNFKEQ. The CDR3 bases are TGTGCCAGCAGCCAAGATCGGGGGCGGACTAGCGGGAGTTTCGGCAAAAACATTCAGTACTTC. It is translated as CASSQDRGRTSGSFGKNIQYF.

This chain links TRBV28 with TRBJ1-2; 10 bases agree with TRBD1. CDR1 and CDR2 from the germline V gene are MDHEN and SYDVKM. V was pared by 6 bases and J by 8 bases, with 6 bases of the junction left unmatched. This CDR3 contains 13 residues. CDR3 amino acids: CASRTGGAEGYTF. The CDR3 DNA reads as TGTGCCAGCAGGACAGGGGGCGCAGAAGGCTACACCTTC.

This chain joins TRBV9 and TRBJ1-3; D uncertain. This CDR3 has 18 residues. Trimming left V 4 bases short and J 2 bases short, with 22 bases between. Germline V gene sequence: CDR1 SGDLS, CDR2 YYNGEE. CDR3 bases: TGTGCCAGCAGCCCCAGAGATTCCGGGATTCGAACTGGAAACACCATATATTTT. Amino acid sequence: CASSPRDSGIRTGNTIYF.

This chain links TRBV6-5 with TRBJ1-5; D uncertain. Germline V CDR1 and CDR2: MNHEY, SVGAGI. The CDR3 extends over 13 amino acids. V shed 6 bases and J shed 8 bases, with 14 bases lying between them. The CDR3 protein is CASRMSHSKPQHF. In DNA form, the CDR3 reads TGTGCCAGCAGGATGTCCCACAGCAAGCCCCAGCATTTT.

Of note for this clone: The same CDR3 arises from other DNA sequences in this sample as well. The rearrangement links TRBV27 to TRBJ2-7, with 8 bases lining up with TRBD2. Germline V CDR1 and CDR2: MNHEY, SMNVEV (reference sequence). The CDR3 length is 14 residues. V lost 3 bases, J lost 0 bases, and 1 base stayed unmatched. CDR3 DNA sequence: TGTGCCAGCAGTTTGAGCGGGAGCTCCTACGAGCAGTACTTC. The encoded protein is CASSLSGSSYEQYF.

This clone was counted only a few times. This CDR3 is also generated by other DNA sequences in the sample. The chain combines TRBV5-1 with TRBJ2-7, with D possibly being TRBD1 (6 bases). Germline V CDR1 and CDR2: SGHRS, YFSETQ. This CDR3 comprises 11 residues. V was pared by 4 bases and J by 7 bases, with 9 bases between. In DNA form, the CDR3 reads TGCGCCAGCAGCACCGGACAGGAGCAGTACTTC. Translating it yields CASSTGQEQYF.

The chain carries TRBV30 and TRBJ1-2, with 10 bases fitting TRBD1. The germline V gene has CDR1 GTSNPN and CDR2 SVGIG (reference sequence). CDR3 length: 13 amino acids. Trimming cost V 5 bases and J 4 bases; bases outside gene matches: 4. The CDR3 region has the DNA TGTGCCTGGGGTTGGACAGGGGGCTATGGCTACACCTTC. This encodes CAWGWTGGYGYTF.

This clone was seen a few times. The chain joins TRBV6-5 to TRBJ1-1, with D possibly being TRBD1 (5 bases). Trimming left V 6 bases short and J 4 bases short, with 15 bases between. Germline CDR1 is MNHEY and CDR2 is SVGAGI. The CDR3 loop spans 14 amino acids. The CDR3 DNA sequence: TGTGCCAGCAGACGACAGAGTTGGTCCACTGAAGCTTTCTTT. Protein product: CASRRQSWSTEAFF.

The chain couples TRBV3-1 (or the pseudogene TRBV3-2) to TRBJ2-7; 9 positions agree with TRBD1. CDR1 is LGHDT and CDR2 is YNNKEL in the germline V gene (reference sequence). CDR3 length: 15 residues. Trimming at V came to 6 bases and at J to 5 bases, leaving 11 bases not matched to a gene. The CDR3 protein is CASRRPRTGVHEQYF. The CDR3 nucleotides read TGTGCCAGCAGACGTCCCAGGACAGGGGTCCACGAGCAGTACTTC.

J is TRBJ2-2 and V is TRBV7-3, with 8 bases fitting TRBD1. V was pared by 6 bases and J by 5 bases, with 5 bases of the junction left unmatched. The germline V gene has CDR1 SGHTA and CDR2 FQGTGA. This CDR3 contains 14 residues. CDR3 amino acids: CASRRTGTTGELFF. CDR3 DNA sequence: TGTGCCAGCAGAAGGACAGGGACGACCGGGGAGCTGTTTTTT.

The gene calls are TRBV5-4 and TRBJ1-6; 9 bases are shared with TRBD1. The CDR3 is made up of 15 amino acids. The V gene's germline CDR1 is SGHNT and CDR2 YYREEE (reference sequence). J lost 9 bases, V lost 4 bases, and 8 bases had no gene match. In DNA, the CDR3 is TGTGCCAGCAGCCCGCGGACAGGGGCTTCTTCACCCCTCCACTTT. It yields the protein CASSPRTGASSPLHF. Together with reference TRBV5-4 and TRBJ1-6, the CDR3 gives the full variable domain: ETGVTQSPTHLIKTRGQQVTLRCSSQSGHNTVSWYQQALGQGPQFIFQYYREEENGRGNFPPRFSGLQFPNYSSELNVNALELDDSALYLCASSPRTGASSPLHFGNGTRLTVT.

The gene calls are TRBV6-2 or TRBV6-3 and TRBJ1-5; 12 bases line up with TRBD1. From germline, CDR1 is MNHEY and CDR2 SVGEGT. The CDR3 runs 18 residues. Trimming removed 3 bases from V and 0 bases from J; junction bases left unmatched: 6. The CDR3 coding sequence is TGTGCCAGCAGTTATTGGGGACAGGGGGCCGGTAGCAATCAGCCCCAGCATTTT. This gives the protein CASSYWGQGAGSNQPQHF.

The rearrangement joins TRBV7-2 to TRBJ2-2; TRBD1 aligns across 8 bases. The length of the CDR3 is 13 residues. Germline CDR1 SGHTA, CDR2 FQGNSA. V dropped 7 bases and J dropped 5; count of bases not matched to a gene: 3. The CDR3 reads CASMTGDTGELFF. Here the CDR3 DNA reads TGTGCCAGCATGACAGGGGATACCGGGGAGCTGTTTTTT.

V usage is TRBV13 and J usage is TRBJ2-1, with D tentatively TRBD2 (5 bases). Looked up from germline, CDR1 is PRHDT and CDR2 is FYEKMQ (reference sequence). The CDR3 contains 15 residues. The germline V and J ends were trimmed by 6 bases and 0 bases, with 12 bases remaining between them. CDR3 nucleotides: TGTGCCAGCAGGGAGGTGAGCGGCTCCTACAATGAGCAGTTCTTC. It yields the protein CASREVSGSYNEQFF.

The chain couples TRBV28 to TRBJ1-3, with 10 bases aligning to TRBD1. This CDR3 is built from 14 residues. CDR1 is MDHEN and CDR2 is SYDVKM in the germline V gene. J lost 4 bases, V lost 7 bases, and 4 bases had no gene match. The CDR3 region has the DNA TGTGCCAGCACCCTGGGACAGGGGGGAAACACCATATATTTT. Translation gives CASTLGQGGNTIYF.

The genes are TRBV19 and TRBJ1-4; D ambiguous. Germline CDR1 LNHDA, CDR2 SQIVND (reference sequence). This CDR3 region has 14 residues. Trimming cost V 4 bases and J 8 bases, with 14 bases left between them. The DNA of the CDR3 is TGTGCCAGTAGTACGGGGTCTCGCAGGGAAAAACTGTTTTTT. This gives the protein CASSTGSRREKLFF.

The CDR3 DNA sequence: TGTGCCAGCAGCGGCGGGGCGTACACTGAAGCTTTCTTT. Its protein product is CASSGGAYTEAFF. The chain combines TRBV5-5 with TRBJ1-1; tentative D call: TRBD1 (5 bases). This CDR3 spans 13 amino acids. The germline V gene has CDR1 SGHKS and CDR2 YYEKEE (reference sequence). V was pared by 4 bases and J by 3 bases, with 10 bases between.

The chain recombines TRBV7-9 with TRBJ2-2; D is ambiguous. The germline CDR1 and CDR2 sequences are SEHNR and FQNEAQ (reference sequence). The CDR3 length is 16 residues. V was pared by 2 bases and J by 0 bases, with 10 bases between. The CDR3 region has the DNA TGTGCCAGCAGCTTAAGTTGGCAGTCGAACACCGGGGAGCTGTTTTTT. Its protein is CASSLSWQSNTGELFF.